The clone carrying this T cell receptor (beta chain) was detected once. Its antigen remains unidentified. These data are taken from a study of cytomegalovirus exposure and HLA in healthy donors. Study at large: Around 83% of roughly 400 genotyped donors fell in the Caucasian-associated ancestry cluster.

The PCR was carried out with 60 Vbeta primers and 13 Jbeta primers. Some clones are missing from TCRdb's copy, which holds only in-frame ones; the method was immunoSEQ multiplex PCR. The sample contains 60,000 to 70,000 clones, approximately 71% of which appear only once. General observations from the study: Reportedly, fewer N-insertions than the approximately 610-donor mean appeared in an Asian-associated ancestry cluster in a later analysis. Later analysis identified several of the most significant clusters that appeared linked to common viral pathogens.

Germline CDR1 reads MNHEY; CDR2 reads SVGAGI. With 6 bases removed from V and 6 bases from J, the gap between germline ends came to 19 bases. The CDR3 contains 15 residues. At sampling all donors were nominally healthy, likely with unrecorded immune exposures. The rearrangement links TRBV6-5 to TRBJ2-3; D possibly corresponds to TRBD2 (6 bases). The TCR was taken from a woman aged 35 to 49 in good health and CMV-seropositive. Sequencing was done on a sample of PBMCs. The CDR3 protein is CASRRGTFRVDTQYF. CDR3 nucleotides: TGTGCCAGCAGGCGCGGGACTTTCCGGGTGGATACGCAGTATTTT.